Below, 2 T cell receptor beta chains from the same sample are listed, as sequenced in a study of cytomegalovirus exposure and HLA in healthy donors. The PCR had 60 Vbeta and 13 Jbeta primers. Measured with immunoSEQ multiplex PCR; TCRdb has only the in-frame clones, and not every one. The sample has approximately 89,000 clones; around 70% are singletons. Sequencing was carried out using PBMCs. These receptors came from a female donor in good health and CMV-seronegative.

This clone showed up just a few times. V usage is TRBV7-8 and J usage is TRBJ2-7, with 7 bases lining up with TRBD2. The germline V gene encodes CDR1 SGHVS and CDR2 FQNEAQ. The V segment lost 5 bases and the J segment 2 bases; nucleotides outside the gene matches: 3. CDR3 length: 13 amino acids. For the CDR3, the DNA is TGTGCCAGCAGCGACGGACTAGCCTACGAGCAGTACTTC. Protein sequence: CASSDGLAYEQYF.

The chain employs TRBV11-2 and TRBJ2-3; 13 bases agree with TRBD2. With V trimmed by 5 bases and J by 6 bases, 11 bases remained unmatched. This CDR3 contains 17 residues. Germline CDR1 SGHAT, CDR2 FQNNGV. The CDR3 reads CASSNPQLAGGPDTQYF. CDR3 sequence (DNA): TGTGCCAGCAGCAATCCCCAACTAGCGGGAGGGCCCGATACGCAGTATTTT.